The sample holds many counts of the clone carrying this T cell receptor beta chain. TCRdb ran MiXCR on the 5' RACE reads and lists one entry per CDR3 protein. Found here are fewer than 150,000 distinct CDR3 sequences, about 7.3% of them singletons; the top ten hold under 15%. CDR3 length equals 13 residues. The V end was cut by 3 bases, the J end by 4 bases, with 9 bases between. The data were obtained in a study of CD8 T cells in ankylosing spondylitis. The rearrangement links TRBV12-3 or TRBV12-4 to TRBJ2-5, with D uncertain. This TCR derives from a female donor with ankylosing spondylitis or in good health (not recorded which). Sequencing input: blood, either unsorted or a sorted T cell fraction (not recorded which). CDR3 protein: CASSFGVSETQYF. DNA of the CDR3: TGTGCCAGCAGTTTTGGGGTATCAGAGACCCAGTACTTC.